This T cell receptor beta chain was observed in a study of early T cells in non-severe SARS-CoV-2 infection. The wider study: Chains stayed unpaired after sequencing of bulk RNA from unsorted whole blood. Study-wide points: VDJdb matching favored anti-spike CD8 responses, missing private and CD4 specificities.

One entry per CDR3 protein results from TCRdb running MiXCR on the 5' RACE reads. The sample carries 95,000 to 100,000 distinct CDR3 sequences, 11% recorded once. This clonotype was counted at least ten times. Its antigen is as yet unknown. CDR1 MNHNS and CDR2 SASEGT come from the germline V gene. This CDR3 contains 16 residues. The V segment lost 1 base and the J segment 1 base; nucleotides outside the gene matches: 6. This sequence joins TRBV6-1 and TRBJ1-1; 7 bases fit TRBD1. This receptor was obtained from an adult who was a healthcare worker with PCR-confirmed SARS-CoV-2 infection or an uninfected control (not recorded which). The sample taken for sequencing was whole blood. CDR3 loop: CASSEGQGRGNTEAFF. As DNA, the CDR3 is TGTGCCAGCAGTGAAGGACAGGGTCGCGGGAACACTGAAGCTTTCTTT.